A single sample gave rise to the 20 T cell receptor beta chains below, sequenced in a study of blood T cell repertoires in COVID-19. Sequencing was performed with immunoSEQ multiplex PCR; in TCRdb, only in-frame clones are kept and a portion is missing. The sample has 60,000 to 65,000 clones; roughly three quarters are singletons. The sample comprised peripheral blood. The receptors were gathered from a human donor in a cohort sampled during active COVID-19.

The chain recombines TRBV5-6 with TRBJ2-2; perhaps TRBD2 as D (5 bases). Germline loops: CDR1 SGHDT, CDR2 YYEEEE. This CDR3 comprises 14 residues. The V gene lost 1 base and the J gene lost 7 bases, with 11 bases spanning the gap. CDR3 bases: TGTGCCAGCAGCTTGCCCCTCGAGGGCGGGGAGCTGTTTTTT. Its translation: CASSLPLEGGELFF.

The chain combines TRBV3-1 (or the pseudogene TRBV3-2) with TRBJ1-1; 8 nucleotides match TRBD1. The CDR3 has 15 residues. The V and J ends lost 2 bases and 1 base, in that order; junction bases with no gene match: 3. The germline V gene has CDR1 LGHDT and CDR2 YNNKEL (reference sequence). As DNA, the CDR3 is TGTGCCAGCAGCCAAACGGGACAGGCGAACACTGAAGCTTTCTTT. Its protein is CASSQTGQANTEAFF.

This chain joins TRBV5-5 and TRBJ2-1, with TRBD2 matching 7 bases. CDR3 length: 16 residues. After removal of 0 bases from V and 3 bases from J, the junction contained 6 bases not matched to a gene. CDR1 is SGHKS and CDR2 is YYEKEE in the germline V gene (reference sequence). The CDR3 DNA reads as TGTGCCAGCAGCTTGGGGGCTAGCGGCAACTACAATGAGCAGTTCTTC. Translated: CASSLGASGNYNEQFF. Combining the CDR3 with reference TRBV5-5 and TRBJ2-1 gives the whole variable domain DAGVTQSPTHLIKTRGQQVTLRCSPISGHKSVSWYQQVLGQGPQFIFQYYEKEERGRGNFPDRFSARQFPNYSSELNVNALLLGDSALYLCASSLGASGNYNEQFFGPGTRLTVL.

The chain carries TRBV4-3 and TRBJ2-5, with TRBD1 matching 9 bases. CDR1 is LGHNA and CDR2 is YSLEER in the germline V gene. V dropped 2 bases and J dropped 4; count of bases not matched to a gene: 2. The CDR3 has 14 residues. The CDR3 is CASSQNRGPETQYF. CDR3 nucleotides: TGCGCCAGCAGCCAAAACAGGGGGCCAGAGACCCAGTACTTC.

The gene calls are TRBV2 and TRBJ1-3; 7 bases fit TRBD1. V shed 9 bases, J shed 4 bases, and the junction held 9 bases outside the gene matches. This CDR3 comprises 14 residues. Germline CDR1 reads SNHLY; CDR2 reads FYNNEI. The CDR3 bases are TGTGCCAGAGGACAGGCCAGAACCGGAAACACCATATATTTT. Protein: CARGQARTGNTIYF.

This clone was observed a few times. The chain carries TRBV19 and TRBJ1-1; TRBD1 matches 8 bases. CDR1 is LNHDA and CDR2 is SQIVND in the germline V gene (reference sequence). The CDR3 loop spans 11 amino acids. The junction had 4 bases not matched to a gene; V was cut back by 8 bases and J by 8 bases. CDR3 DNA: TGTGCCAGTTGGACAGGGACCGAAGCTTTCTTT. This gives the protein CASWTGTEAFF.

This chain uses TRBV6-6 with TRBJ2-6, with D perhaps matching TRBD2 (5 bases). With 6 bases removed from V and 4 bases from J, the gap between germline ends came to 10 bases. Germline CDR1 is MNHNY and CDR2 is SVGAGI (reference sequence). This CDR3 is 14 amino acids long. The CDR3 region is CASSRPGGANVLTF. CDR3 DNA sequence: TGTGCCAGCAGCCGACCGGGAGGGGCCAACGTCCTGACTTTC.

CDR3 nucleotide sequence: TGTGCCAGCAGTGTGGCGGGGGGGACCCAGTACTTC. Protein: CASSVAGGTQYF. The chain employs TRBV6-2 or TRBV6-3 and TRBJ2-5; TRBD2 agrees at 8 bases. After removal of 5 bases from V and 7 bases from J, the junction contained 3 bases not matched to a gene. The CDR3 has 12 residues. Looked up from germline, CDR1 is MNHEY and CDR2 is SVGEGT.

CDR3 amino acids: CASSLGANTEAFF. CDR3 bases: TGTGCCAGCAGTTTGGGGGCGAACACTGAAGCTTTCTTT. The chain joins TRBV28 to TRBJ1-1; D may be TRBD1 (6 bases). Germline V lookup: CDR1 MDHEN, CDR2 SYDVKM. Trimming removed 3 bases at V and 1 base at J, with 6 bases between. The length of the CDR3 is 13 residues. The complete variable domain, with remaining parts taken from reference TRBV28 and TRBJ1-1, reads DVKVTQSSRYLVKRTGEKVFLECVQDMDHENMFWYRQDPGLGLRLIYFSYDVKMKEKGDIPEGYSVSREKKERFSLILESASTNQTSMYLCASSLGANTEAFFGQGTRLTVV.

The chain uses TRBV19 and TRBJ2-2, with D possibly being TRBD2 (6 bases). In germline, CDR1 is LNHDA, CDR2 SQIVND (reference sequence). Trimming left V 3 bases short and J 6 bases short, with 8 bases between. The CDR3 consists of 13 residues. The CDR3 sequence: CASSISGPGELFF. The CDR3 nucleotides read TGTGCCAGTAGTATTAGCGGACCCGGGGAGCTGTTTTTT. The complete variable domain, with remaining parts taken from reference TRBV19 and TRBJ2-2, reads DGGITQSPKYLFRKEGQNVTLSCEQNLNHDAMYWYRQDPGQGLRLIYYSQIVNDFQKGDIAEGYSVSREKKESFPLTVTSAQKNPTAFYLCASSISGPGELFFGEGSRLTVL.

This chain joins TRBV30 and TRBJ1-5; D is uncertain. Germline CDR1 and CDR2: GTSNPN and SVGIG (reference sequence). Between the trimmed V and J ends, which lost 0 bases and 9 bases, there was a span of 12 bases. The CDR3 length is 13 residues. In DNA, the CDR3 is TGTGCCTGGAGTGTAGCGGGAAAGGGGCCCCAGCATTTT. It encodes CAWSVAGKGPQHF.

J is TRBJ1-1 and V is TRBV10-3, with 9 bases lining up with TRBD1. The CDR3 length is 12 residues. After removal of 6 bases from V and 5 bases from J, the junction contained 1 base not matched to a gene. Germline V gives CDR1 ENHRY, CDR2 SYGVKD. CDR3 in amino acids: CAIRTGGTEAFF. The CDR3 DNA is TGTGCCATCAGGACAGGGGGAACTGAAGCTTTCTTT.

This clone was recorded only once. This chain connects TRBV6-6 to TRBJ2-2; 8 nucleotides match TRBD1. V trimming: 7 bases; J trimming: 0 bases; junction bases outside the gene matches: 4. The CDR3 consists of 15 residues. CDR1 and CDR2 from the germline V gene are MNHNY and SVGAGI (reference sequence). The CDR3 reads CASTLTGANTGELFF. Written as DNA, the CDR3 is TGTGCCAGCACTTTGACAGGGGCGAACACCGGGGAGCTGTTTTTT.

The CDR3 bases are TGTGCCAGCAGCCAGACAGGGGTAACCTACGAGCAGTACTTC. Translation: CASSQTGVTYEQYF. The V and J genes are TRBV5-6 and TRBJ2-7, with 8 bases identical to TRBD1. The trim removed 4 bases at V and 2 bases at J, leaving 5 bases unmatched. CDR3 size: 14 residues. CDR1 is SGHDT, CDR2 YYEEEE, per germline.

CDR3 amino acids: CSARLDETQYF. Here the CDR3 DNA reads TGCAGTGCTAGACTAGACGAGACCCAGTACTTC. The genes are TRBV20-1 and TRBJ2-5; D call uncertain. Per germline, CDR1 DFQATT and CDR2 SNEGSKA (reference sequence). This CDR3 has 11 amino acids. V shed 2 bases and J shed 5 bases, with 6 bases lying between them.

The chain is built from TRBV11-2 and TRBJ2-5, with D maybe TRBD1 (5 bases). The CDR3 is 14 amino acids. Looked up from germline, CDR1 is SGHAT and CDR2 is FQNNGV. V shed 1 base and J shed 1 base, with 7 bases lying between them. The CDR3 DNA sequence: TGTGCCAGCAGCTTAGGACAGAGCCAAGAGACCCAGTACTTC. This translates into CASSLGQSQETQYF.

For this clone: Relative to the germline gene, one junction end is altered; a read error may explain this. The V call is TRBV6-5, the J call TRBJ1-3; TRBD1 aligns across 7 bases. CDR1 and CDR2 (germline): MNHEY, SVGAGI. This CDR3 has 16 amino acids. CDR3 coding DNA: TGTGCCAGCAGTAACTCCCGATCCAGGGGGGGAAACACCATATATTTT. Translating it yields CASSNSRSRGGNTIYF.

The rearrangement uses TRBV6-5 and TRBJ2-5; D ambiguous. Germline V CDR1 and CDR2: MNHEY, SVGAGI. The CDR3 length is 14 residues. Trimming removed 0 bases from V and 0 bases from J, with 5 bases in between. The CDR3 protein is CASSYSQNQETQYF. Written as DNA, the CDR3 is TGTGCCAGCAGTTACTCCCAGAACCAAGAGACCCAGTACTTC.

The chain has TRBV7-3 and TRBJ2-2, with 10 bases matching TRBD2. With V trimmed by 1 base and J by 5 bases, 19 bases remained unmatched. The CDR3 consists of 21 residues. The germline CDR1 and CDR2 sequences are SGHTA and FQGTGA. CDR3 coding DNA: TGTGCCAGCAGCTTAAAAGCCACCATTCATCGCAGCGGGAGGGAAACCGGGGAGCTGTTTTTT. Residues: CASSLKATIHRSGRETGELFF.

In this sample, this clone turned up once. The gene calls are TRBV11-2 and TRBJ1-2; TRBD1 matches 7 bases. The V gene's germline CDR1 is SGHAT and CDR2 FQNNGV. The CDR3 consists of 15 residues. Unmatched junction bases numbered 14, after V lost 5 bases and J lost 8 bases. CDR3 residues: CASSRNRDSMSGYTF. CDR3 DNA: TGTGCCAGCAGCCGGAACCGGGACAGTATGTCAGGCTACACCTTC. The full variable domain, its missing parts supplied by reference TRBV11-2 and TRBJ1-2, is EAGVAQSPRYKIIEKRQSVAFWCNPISGHATLYWYQQILGQGPKLLIQFQNNGVVDDSQLPKDRFSAERLKGVDSTLKIQPAKLEDSAVYLCASSRNRDSMSGYTFGSGTRLTVV.